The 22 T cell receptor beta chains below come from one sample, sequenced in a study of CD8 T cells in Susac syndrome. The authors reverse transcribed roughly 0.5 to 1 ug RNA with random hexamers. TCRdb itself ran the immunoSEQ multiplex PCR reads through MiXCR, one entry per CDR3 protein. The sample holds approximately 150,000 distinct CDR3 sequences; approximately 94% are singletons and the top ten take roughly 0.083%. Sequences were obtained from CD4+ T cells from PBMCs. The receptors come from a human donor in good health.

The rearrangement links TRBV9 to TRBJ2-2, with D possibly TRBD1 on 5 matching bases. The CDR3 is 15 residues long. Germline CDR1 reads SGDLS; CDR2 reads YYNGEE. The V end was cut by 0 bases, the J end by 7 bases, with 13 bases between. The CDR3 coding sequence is TGTGCCAGCAGCGTAGGCAGGGCAAAGGTCGGGGAGCTGTTTTTT. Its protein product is CASSVGRAKVGELFF.

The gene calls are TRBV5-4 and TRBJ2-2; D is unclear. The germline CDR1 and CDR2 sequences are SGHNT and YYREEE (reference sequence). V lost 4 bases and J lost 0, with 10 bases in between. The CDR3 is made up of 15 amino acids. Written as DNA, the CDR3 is TGTGCCAGCAGCCCCCCCTCAGCGAACACCGGGGAGCTGTTTTTT. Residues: CASSPPSANTGELFF.

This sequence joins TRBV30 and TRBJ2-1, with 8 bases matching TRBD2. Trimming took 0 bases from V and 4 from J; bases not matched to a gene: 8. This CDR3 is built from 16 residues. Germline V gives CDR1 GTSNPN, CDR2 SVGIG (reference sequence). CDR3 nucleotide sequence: TGTGCCTGGAGTGTACGTAAACTAGCGGAGTACAATGAGCAGTTCTTC. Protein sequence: CAWSVRKLAEYNEQFF. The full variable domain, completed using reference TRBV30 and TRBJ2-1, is SQTIHQWPATLVQPVGSPLSLECTVEGTSNPNLYWYRQAAGRGLQLLFYSVGIGQISSEVPQNLSASRPQDRQFILSSKKLLLSDSGFYLCAWSVRKLAEYNEQFFGPGTRLTVL.

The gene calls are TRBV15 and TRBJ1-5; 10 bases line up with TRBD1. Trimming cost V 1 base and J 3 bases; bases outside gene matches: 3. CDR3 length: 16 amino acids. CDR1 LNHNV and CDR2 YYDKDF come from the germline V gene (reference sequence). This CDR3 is CATSRVTGGSNQPQHF. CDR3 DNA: TGTGCCACCAGCAGAGTGACAGGGGGCTCCAATCAGCCCCAGCATTTT.

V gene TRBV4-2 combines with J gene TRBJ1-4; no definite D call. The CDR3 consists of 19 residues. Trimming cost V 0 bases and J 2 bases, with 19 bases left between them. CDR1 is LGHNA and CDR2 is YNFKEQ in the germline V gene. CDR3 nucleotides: TGTGCCAGCAGCCAAGATGAAGGGAACACGGGCGGTACTAATGAAAAACTGTTTTTT. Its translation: CASSQDEGNTGGTNEKLFF.

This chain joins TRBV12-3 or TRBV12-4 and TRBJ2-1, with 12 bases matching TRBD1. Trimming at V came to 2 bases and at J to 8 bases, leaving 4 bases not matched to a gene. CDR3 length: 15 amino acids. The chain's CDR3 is CASSLRGQGADEQFF. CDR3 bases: TGTGCCAGCAGTTTAAGGGGACAGGGGGCGGATGAGCAGTTCTTC.

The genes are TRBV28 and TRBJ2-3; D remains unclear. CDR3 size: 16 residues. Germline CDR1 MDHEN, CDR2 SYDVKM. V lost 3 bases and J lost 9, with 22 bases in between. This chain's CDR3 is CASSFLGVGMSHTQYF. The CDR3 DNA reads TGTGCCAGCAGTTTTCTTGGCGTGGGGATGTCCCACACGCAGTATTTT.

The CDR3 reads CASSLVVGRETQYF. CDR3 in DNA: TGTGCCAGCAGCTTAGTAGTGGGGCGGGAGACCCAGTACTTC. The chain uses TRBV7-9 and TRBJ2-5, with D maybe TRBD1 (5 bases). Germline CDR1 SEHNR, CDR2 FQNEAQ (reference sequence). V was clipped by 1 base and J by 5 bases, with 11 bases between them. This CDR3 comprises 14 residues. The full variable domain, in which reference TRBV7-9 and TRBJ2-5 provide the parts outside the CDR3, is DTGVSQNPRHKITKRGQNVTFRCDPISEHNRLYWYRQTLGQGPEFLTYFQNEAQLEKSRLLSDRFSAERPKGSFSTLEIQRTEQGDSAMYLCASSLVVGRETQYFGPGTRLLVL.

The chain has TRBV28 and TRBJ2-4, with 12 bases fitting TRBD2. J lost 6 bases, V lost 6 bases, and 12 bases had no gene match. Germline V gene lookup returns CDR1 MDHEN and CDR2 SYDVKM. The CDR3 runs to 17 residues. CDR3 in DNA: TGTGCCAGCAGCGAATCCCCTCTAGCGGGGGGGGGAAACATTCAGTACTTC. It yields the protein CASSESPLAGGGNIQYF.

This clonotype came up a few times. DNA of the CDR3: TGTGCCAGCTCACCGGGACCGATGAACACTGAAGCTTTCTTT. It translates to CASSPGPMNTEAFF. The chain links TRBV18 to TRBJ1-1, with D perhaps matching TRBD1 (5 bases). The CDR3 totals 14 residues. Trimming left V 3 bases short and J 0 bases short, with 8 bases between. Germline V gives CDR1 KGHSH, CDR2 LQKENI.

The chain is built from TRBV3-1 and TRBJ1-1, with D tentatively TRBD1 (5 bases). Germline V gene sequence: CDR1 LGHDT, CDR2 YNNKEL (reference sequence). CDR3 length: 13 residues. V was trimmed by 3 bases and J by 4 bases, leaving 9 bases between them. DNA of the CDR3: TGTGCCAGCAGCCAGGGGCGGGGCACTGAAGCTTTCTTT. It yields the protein CASSQGRGTEAFF.

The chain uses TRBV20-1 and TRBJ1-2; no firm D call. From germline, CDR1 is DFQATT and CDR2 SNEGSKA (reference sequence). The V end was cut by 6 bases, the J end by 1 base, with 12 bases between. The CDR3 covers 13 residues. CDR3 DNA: TGCAGTGCGAGGTGGCCAGATAACTATGGCTACACCTTC. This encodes CSARWPDNYGYTF.

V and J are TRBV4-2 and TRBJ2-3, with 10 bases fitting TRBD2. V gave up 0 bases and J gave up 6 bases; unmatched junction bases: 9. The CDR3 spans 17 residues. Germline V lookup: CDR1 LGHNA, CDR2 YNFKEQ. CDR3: CASSQDLGVAGGDTQYF. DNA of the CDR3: TGTGCCAGCAGCCAAGATCTGGGGGTAGCGGGAGGCGATACGCAGTATTTT.

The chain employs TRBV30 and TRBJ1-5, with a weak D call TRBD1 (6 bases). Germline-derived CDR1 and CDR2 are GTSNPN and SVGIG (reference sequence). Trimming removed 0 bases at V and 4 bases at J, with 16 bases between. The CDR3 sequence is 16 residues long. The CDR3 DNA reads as TGTGCCTGGAGTGTAATTAGGGGACACCTAAATCAGCCCCAGCATTTT. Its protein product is CAWSVIRGHLNQPQHF.

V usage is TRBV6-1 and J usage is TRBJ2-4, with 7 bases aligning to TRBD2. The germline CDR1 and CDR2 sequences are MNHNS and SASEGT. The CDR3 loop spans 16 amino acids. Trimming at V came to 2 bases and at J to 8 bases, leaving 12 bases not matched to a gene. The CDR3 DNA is TGTGCCAGCAGTGAAAGGGCGGGAGCAGGGTTGGACATTCAGTACTTC. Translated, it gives CASSERAGAGLDIQYF.

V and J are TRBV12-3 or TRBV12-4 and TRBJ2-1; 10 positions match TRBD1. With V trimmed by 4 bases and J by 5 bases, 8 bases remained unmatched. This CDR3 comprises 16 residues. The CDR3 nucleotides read TGTGCCAGCAGTTCAACGGGACAGGGGTACCACAATGAGCAGTTCTTC. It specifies CASSSTGQGYHNEQFF.

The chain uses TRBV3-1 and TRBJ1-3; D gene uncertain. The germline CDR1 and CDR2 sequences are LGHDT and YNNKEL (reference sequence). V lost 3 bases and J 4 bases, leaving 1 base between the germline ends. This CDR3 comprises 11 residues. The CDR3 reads CASSHGNTIYF. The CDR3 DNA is TGTGCCAGCAGCCACGGAAACACCATATATTTT.

Written as DNA, the CDR3 is TGTGCCAGCAGCTTGCAGGGGAAAGGTGGGGAGACCCAGTACTTC. Protein: CASSLQGKGGETQYF. The rearrangement joins TRBV11-2 to TRBJ2-5; perhaps TRBD1 as D (6 bases). The length of the CDR3 is 15 residues. V was trimmed by 3 bases and J by 5 bases, leaving 16 bases between them. Germline lookup yields CDR1 SGHAT and CDR2 FQNNGV.

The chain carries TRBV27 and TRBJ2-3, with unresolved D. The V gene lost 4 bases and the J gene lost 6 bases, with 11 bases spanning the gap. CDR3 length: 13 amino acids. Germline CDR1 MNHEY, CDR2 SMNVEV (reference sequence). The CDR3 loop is CASSSLSADTQYF. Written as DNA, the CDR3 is TGTGCCAGCAGTTCCTTATCGGCCGATACGCAGTATTTT.

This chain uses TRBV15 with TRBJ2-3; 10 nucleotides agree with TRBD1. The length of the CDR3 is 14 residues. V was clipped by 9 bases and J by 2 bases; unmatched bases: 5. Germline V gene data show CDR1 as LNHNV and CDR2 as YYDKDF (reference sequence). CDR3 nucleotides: TGTGCCACGAACCGACAGGGGGCCACAGATACGCAGTATTTT. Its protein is CATNRQGATDTQYF.

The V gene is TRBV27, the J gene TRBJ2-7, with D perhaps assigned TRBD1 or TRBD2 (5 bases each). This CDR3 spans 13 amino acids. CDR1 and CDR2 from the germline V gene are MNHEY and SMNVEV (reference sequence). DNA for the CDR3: TGTGCCAGCAGTTTCGGGCCCGGGGACCCCCTTCGAGTC. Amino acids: CASSFGPGDPLRV.

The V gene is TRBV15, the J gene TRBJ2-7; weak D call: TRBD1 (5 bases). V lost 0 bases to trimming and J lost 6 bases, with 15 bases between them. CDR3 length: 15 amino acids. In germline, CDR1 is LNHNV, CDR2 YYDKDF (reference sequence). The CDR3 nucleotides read TGTGCCACCAGCAGAGATAGGACACTTCAGGGCGAGCAGTACTTC. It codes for CATSRDRTLQGEQYF.